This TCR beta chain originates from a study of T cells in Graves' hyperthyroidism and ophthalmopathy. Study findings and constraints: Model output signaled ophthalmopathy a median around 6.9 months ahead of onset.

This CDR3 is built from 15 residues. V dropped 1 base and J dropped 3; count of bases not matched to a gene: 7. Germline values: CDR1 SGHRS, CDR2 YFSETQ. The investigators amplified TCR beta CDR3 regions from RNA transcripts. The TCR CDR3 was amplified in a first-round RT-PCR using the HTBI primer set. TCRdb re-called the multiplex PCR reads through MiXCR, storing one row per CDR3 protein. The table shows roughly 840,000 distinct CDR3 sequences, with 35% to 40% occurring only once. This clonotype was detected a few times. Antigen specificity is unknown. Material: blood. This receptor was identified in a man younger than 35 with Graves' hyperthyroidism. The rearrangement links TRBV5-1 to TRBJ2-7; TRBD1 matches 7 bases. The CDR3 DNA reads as TGCGCCAGCAGCTTGAAGGACAGGACTGGCTACGAGCAGTACTTC. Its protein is CASSLKDRTGYEQYF.